This TCR beta chain appears in the sequencing data of a study of T-cell reconstitution after alpha-beta-depleted transplantation in children. V was pared by 5 bases and J by 0 bases, with 13 bases between. This CDR3 is 14 amino acids long. The V gene's germline CDR1 is DFQATT and CDR2 SNEGSKA (reference sequence). Study-level findings and limits: Expanded graft clones numbering several hundred reportedly gave rise to alpha-beta T cells about two months after transplant. Surviving recipient cells, namely T cells and thymic progenitors, were the source of high day-60 TCRbeta diversity in some patients. One year after transplant, T-cell counts and diversity came mostly from newly produced T cells.

Preparing the TCRbeta library involved the use of unique molecular identifiers. A single record per CDR3 protein comes from TCRdb applying MiXCR to the PCR reads. The sample contains fewer than 250,000 distinct CDR3 sequences, around a sixth of which appear only once. There are a few counts of this clonotype. What it recognizes is unknown. Source: PBMCs, mostly from graft donor cells, taken 360 days after TCRalphabeta/CD19-depleted stem cell transplant. The clonotype comes from a male patient between 2 and 15 years old who had a stem cell transplant for acute lymphoblastic leukemia, so the T cells may come from the graft donor. The rearrangement joins TRBV20-1 to TRBJ2-5; the D gene is possibly TRBD1 (5 bases). CDR3 region: CSAPLSGYQETQYF. The CDR3 region has the DNA TGCAGTGCTCCCCTCTCAGGGTACCAAGAGACCCAGTACTTC.